The source of this TCR beta chain is a study of blood T cell dynamics during melanoma immunotherapy. The table came from immunoSEQ multiplex PCR; TCRdb's copy has only in-frame clones and leaves some out. In the table there are about 12,000 clones, approximately 84% of which are singletons. The V end lost 2 bases, the J end lost 4 bases, and 9 bases lay between the germline ends. This CDR3 is built from 14 residues. The V gene's germline CDR1 is LNHDA and CDR2 SQIVND (reference sequence). Indicated time point: pre-treatment baseline. The clonotype comes from a human donor with melanoma. The chain couples TRBV19 to TRBJ2-4; no clear D gene. The sample in question was blood, obtained from a patient treated with checkpoint blockade. The CDR3, as DNA: TGTGCCAGTAGTATACGCCAAGGGAAAAACATTCAGTACTTC. Its protein is CASSIRQGKNIQYF.